The 32 T cell receptor beta chains presented below share a single source sample, sequenced in a study of blood T cell repertoires in COVID-19. Using immunoSEQ multiplex PCR, the repertoire was profiled, and TCRdb retains in-frame clones only, with some absent. The table records 300,000 or so clones, 70% to 90% of them present only once. Sequencing was carried out using peripheral blood. These receptors were obtained from a woman between 45 and 65 years old who had recovered from COVID-19.

The rearrangement uses TRBV27 and TRBJ1-2; D gene ambiguous. Germline values: CDR1 MNHEY, CDR2 SMNVEV (reference sequence). The V end lost 8 bases, the J end lost 5 bases, and 12 bases lay between the germline ends. The CDR3 extends over 12 amino acids. The CDR3 nucleotides are TGTGCCAGCCGTTCAGGTTTTTATGGCTACACCTTC. This translates into CASRSGFYGYTF.

In its sample, this clone was seen once. This sequence joins TRBV6-1 and TRBJ1-2; a weak D match, TRBD1 (6 bases). Germline CDR1 and CDR2: MNHNS and SASEGT. Trimming shortened V by 2 bases and J by 2 bases, and 18 bases separated the two germline ends. The CDR3 extends over 17 amino acids. CDR3 protein: CASSELGHREKNYGYTF. CDR3 sequence (DNA): TGTGCCAGCAGTGAACTAGGGCACAGGGAAAAAAACTATGGCTACACCTTC.

The chain recombines TRBV4-3 with TRBJ2-5; 9 nucleotides match TRBD2. This CDR3 is built from 19 residues. Germline trimming cut 4 bases from V and 0 bases from J; bases unmatched to any gene: 15. Germline CDR1 reads LGHNA; CDR2 reads YSLEER. In DNA, the CDR3 is TGCGCCAGCAGCCGACCTGGCCTAGCGGGATGGAGAAACCAAGAGACCCAGTACTTC. Its translation: CASSRPGLAGWRNQETQYF.

The gene calls are TRBV20-1 and TRBJ2-7; the match to TRBD2 covers 10 bases. This CDR3 region has 12 residues. Germline CDR1 and CDR2: DFQATT and SNEGSKA (reference sequence). The V and J ends lost 3 bases and 6 bases, in that order; junction bases with no gene match: 2. The CDR3: CSASLAGAEQYF. CDR3 DNA sequence: TGCAGTGCTAGTCTAGCGGGAGCCGAGCAGTACTTC.

The V and J genes are TRBV6-2 or TRBV6-3 and TRBJ1-5; D possibly corresponds to TRBD1 (5 bases). This CDR3 has 14 residues. Germline values: CDR1 MNHEY, CDR2 SVGEGT. V dropped 4 bases and J dropped 7 bases, with 14 bases sitting between them. The CDR3 protein is CASSLPQEGQPQHF. CDR3 nucleotides: TGTGCCAGCAGTTTACCACAGGAGGGACAGCCCCAGCATTTT.

V and J are TRBV5-4 and TRBJ2-1; 7 nucleotides agree with TRBD2. The CDR3 covers 20 residues. Germline trimming cut 5 bases from V and 5 bases from J; bases unmatched to any gene: 25. The V gene's germline CDR1 is SGHNT and CDR2 YYREEE (reference sequence). CDR3 bases: TGTGCCAGCAGGTCAATGGGCCGATGGTCGGGGCGGGGGTATCACAATGAGCAGTTCTTC. It codes for CASRSMGRWSGRGYHNEQFF.

V usage is TRBV5-4 and J usage is TRBJ2-1; 13 nucleotides agree with TRBD2. CDR3 length equals 17 residues. After removal of 3 bases from V and 3 bases from J, the junction contained 6 bases not matched to a gene. Germline V gives CDR1 SGHNT, CDR2 YYREEE (reference sequence). The CDR3 here is CASSSPGLAGSYNEQFF. The DNA of the CDR3 is TGTGCCAGCAGCTCCCCGGGACTAGCGGGAAGCTACAATGAGCAGTTCTTC.

The V call is TRBV27, the J call TRBJ1-2; no clear D gene. V was clipped by 3 bases and J by 2 bases, with 7 bases between them. Germline lookup yields CDR1 MNHEY and CDR2 SMNVEV (reference sequence). The CDR3 loop spans 13 amino acids. The CDR3 is CASSFSGNYGYTF. The DNA for the CDR3 is TGTGCCAGCAGTTTTTCAGGAAACTATGGCTACACCTTC.

The chain has TRBV7-9 and TRBJ2-1, with D possibly TRBD2 on 7 matching bases. The germline V and J ends were trimmed by 4 bases and 3 bases, with 16 bases remaining between them. CDR1 and CDR2 (germline): SEHNR, FQNEAQ (reference sequence). This CDR3 has 16 amino acids. The DNA of the CDR3 is TGTGCCAGCAGCTCCTCCCGGGGGGCTGGCTACAATGAGCAGTTCTTC. This codes for CASSSSRGAGYNEQFF.

The chain combines TRBV2 with TRBJ1-1; 7 nucleotides align to TRBD1. V lost 5 bases to trimming and J lost 5 bases; unmatched junction nucleotides: 8. The CDR3 extends over 14 amino acids. The germline V gene has CDR1 SNHLY and CDR2 FYNNEI. CDR3 in amino acids: CASSNGQDLTEAFF. In DNA form, the CDR3 reads TGTGCCAGCAGTAATGGACAGGACCTAACTGAAGCTTTCTTT.

This rearrangement joins TRBV18 to TRBJ2-3; D gene ambiguous. The germline V gene encodes CDR1 KGHSH and CDR2 LQKENI. V was pared by 1 base and J by 4 bases, with 12 bases between. The CDR3 is 15 amino acids. The CDR3 DNA reads TGTGCCAGCTCACCACGTGCTACTTCCCCAGATACGCAGTATTTT. It codes for CASSPRATSPDTQYF.

The chain combines TRBV28 with TRBJ2-3; no clear D. The CDR3 sequence is 11 residues long. V was cut by 6 bases and J by 5 bases, with 6 bases left in between. Germline V CDR1 and CDR2: MDHEN, SYDVKM. The DNA for the CDR3 is TGTGCCAGCAGGGAGAGAGATACGCAGTATTTT. The encoded protein is CASRERDTQYF.

This chain connects TRBV7-2 to TRBJ2-1; 12 bases align to TRBD2. Germline trimming cut 5 bases from V and 4 bases from J; bases unmatched to any gene: 6. Germline V gene sequence: CDR1 SGHTA, CDR2 FQGNSA. CDR3 length equals 16 residues. The CDR3 bases are TGTGCCAGCAGCCCCACTCTAGCGGGAGGGTACAATGAGCAGTTCTTC. Its translation is CASSPTLAGGYNEQFF.

The chain joins TRBV27 to TRBJ2-3; 11 bases are shared with TRBD2. The length of the CDR3 is 17 residues. J was trimmed by 4 bases and V by 2 bases; bases with no gene match: 8. The V gene's germline CDR1 is MNHEY and CDR2 SMNVEV (reference sequence). The CDR3 bases are TGTGCCAGCAGTTTACTAGCGGGAGGTGGGACTCCAGATACGCAGTATTTT. Encoded protein: CASSLLAGGGTPDTQYF.

V is TRBV7-8 and J is TRBJ2-3; 7 nucleotides line up with TRBD2. After removal of 6 bases from V and 0 bases from J, the junction contained 15 bases not matched to a gene. The CDR3 covers 18 residues. From germline, CDR1 is SGHVS and CDR2 FQNEAQ. The CDR3 sequence is CASRPGKRDRHSTDTQYF. CDR3 bases: TGTGCCAGCAGGCCGGGGAAGCGGGATAGGCATAGCACAGATACGCAGTATTTT. Full variable domain (missing parts from reference TRBV7-8 and TRBJ2-3): GAGVSQSPRYKVAKRGQDVALRCDPISGHVSLFWYQQALGQGPEFLTYFQNEAQLDKSGLPSDRFFAERPEGSVSTLKIQRTQQEDSAVYLCASRPGKRDRHSTDTQYFGPGTRLTVL.

The chain combines TRBV7-2 with TRBJ2-7, with a possible D match to TRBD1 (5 bases). CDR1 and CDR2 from the germline V gene are SGHTA and FQGNSA. The length of the CDR3 is 14 residues. Trimming pared 1 base from V and 3 bases from J, leaving 10 bases between. DNA for the CDR3: TGTGCCAGCAGCTTAGGACAGTCAATCTACGAGCAGTACTTC. Protein product: CASSLGQSIYEQYF. The full variable domain, with the rest looked up from reference TRBV7-2 and TRBJ2-7, is GAGVSQSPSNKVTEKGKDVELRCDPISGHTALYWYRQSLGQGLEFLIYFQGNSAPDKSGLPSDRFSAERTGGSVSTLTIQRTQQEDSAVYLCASSLGQSIYEQYFGPGTRLTVT.

The V call is TRBV18, the J call TRBJ2-7; 10 bases are a match to TRBD1. V shed 5 bases and J 2 bases; nucleotides not matched to a gene: 3. The V gene's germline CDR1 is KGHSH and CDR2 LQKENI. The length of the CDR3 is 14 residues. The CDR3 is CASSSGQGAYEQYF. The CDR3 coding sequence is TGTGCCAGCTCATCAGGACAGGGGGCCTACGAGCAGTACTTC.

The chain couples TRBV29-1 to TRBJ1-1, with a possible D match to TRBD1 (5 bases). CDR3 length: 13 residues. V lost 3 bases and J 1 base, leaving 9 bases between the germline ends. Germline V lookup: CDR1 SQVTM, CDR2 ANQGSEA. The CDR3 region has the DNA TGCAGCGTTGACCCGACAGCGAACACTGAAGCTTTCTTT. Protein: CSVDPTANTEAFF.

The V gene is TRBV7-2, the J gene TRBJ2-5; the match to TRBD2 covers 7 bases. The ends lost 5 bases at V and 1 base at J; junction bases unmatched: 7. The length of the CDR3 is 15 residues. Per germline, CDR1 SGHTA and CDR2 FQGNSA. The CDR3 loop is CASSPRTSSQETQYF. The CDR3 bases are TGTGCCAGCAGCCCGCGGACTAGTTCCCAAGAGACCCAGTACTTC.

The chain employs TRBV29-1 and TRBJ1-1; 8 nucleotides match TRBD1. This CDR3 comprises 14 residues. Germline V gene lookup returns CDR1 SQVTM and CDR2 ANQGSEA. J gave up 2 bases and V 7 bases, and 9 bases lay outside the gene matches. The CDR3 here is CSATTGVGNTEAFF. Here the CDR3 DNA reads TGCAGCGCAACGACAGGGGTGGGAAACACTGAAGCTTTCTTT.

This sequence joins TRBV9 and TRBJ2-1; possibly TRBD2 for D (6 bases). V was clipped by 4 bases and J by 4 bases, with 15 bases between them. The CDR3 loop spans 15 amino acids. CDR1 is SGDLS, CDR2 YYNGEE, per germline. CDR3 region: CASSLGGLAYNEQFF. The CDR3 DNA reads TGTGCCAGCAGCCTCGGGGGACTTGCGTACAATGAGCAGTTCTTC.

This sequence joins TRBV19 and TRBJ2-4, with D maybe TRBD2 (7 bases). The germline V and J ends were trimmed by 5 bases and 7 bases, with 12 bases remaining between them. In germline, CDR1 is LNHDA, CDR2 SQIVND (reference sequence). CDR3 length: 13 amino acids. The CDR3 sequence is CASSGGAPNIQYF. In DNA form, the CDR3 reads TGTGCCAGTAGTGGGGGGGCCCCGAACATTCAGTACTTC.

The chain is built from TRBV30 and TRBJ1-2, with D unresolved. The V end lost 0 bases, the J end lost 4 bases, and 9 bases lay between the germline ends. Per germline, CDR1 GTSNPN and CDR2 SVGIG (reference sequence). The CDR3 consists of 13 residues. The CDR3: CAWSVRLAYGYTF. CDR3 coding DNA: TGTGCCTGGAGTGTACGACTGGCCTATGGCTACACCTTC. The full variable domain, with the rest looked up from reference TRBV30 and TRBJ1-2, is SQTIHQWPATLVQPVGSPLSLECTVEGTSNPNLYWYRQAAGRGLQLLFYSVGIGQISSEVPQNLSASRPQDRQFILSSKKLLLSDSGFYLCAWSVRLAYGYTFGSGTRLTVV.

The rearrangement joins TRBV10-3 to TRBJ1-5; 8 nucleotides line up with TRBD1. In germline, CDR1 is ENHRY, CDR2 SYGVKD. J was trimmed by 3 bases and V by 0 bases; bases with no gene match: 4. The CDR3 consists of 16 residues. CDR3 nucleotide sequence: TGTGCCATCAGTGAGTCGTACAGGGGGGACAATCAGCCCCAGCATTTT. The encoded protein is CAISESYRGDNQPQHF.

The chain is built from TRBV11-2 and TRBJ2-5; TRBD1 is a possible D gene (6 bases). The CDR3 is 14 residues long. With 5 bases removed from V and 5 bases from J, the gap between germline ends came to 15 bases. Germline V gene sequence: CDR1 SGHAT, CDR2 FQNNGV. The CDR3 here is CASSPNPGAETQYF. Written as DNA, the CDR3 is TGTGCCAGCAGCCCAAACCCAGGGGCTGAGACCCAGTACTTC.

The V and J genes are TRBV6-5 and TRBJ2-7, with 7 bases matching TRBD2. Germline CDR1 is MNHEY and CDR2 is SVGAGI. CDR3 length equals 15 residues. With 6 bases clipped from V and 0 bases from J, the junction kept 8 bases outside the gene matches. The CDR3, as DNA: TGTGCCAGCAGATCAGCGGGGCCAAGCTCCTACGAGCAGTACTTC. Translation gives CASRSAGPSSYEQYF.

The chain joins TRBV20-1 to TRBJ2-4; D is perhaps TRBD1 (5 bases). Germline loops: CDR1 DFQATT, CDR2 SNEGSKA (reference sequence). V shed 3 bases and J shed 2 bases, with 20 bases lying between them. This CDR3 comprises 17 residues. CDR3 residues: CSASSLTTRVTKNIQYF. CDR3 coding DNA: TGCAGTGCTAGTTCGCTGACCACCAGGGTAACCAAAAACATTCAGTACTTC.

This chain joins TRBV25-1 and TRBJ1-2, with 7 positions matching TRBD1. The CDR3 length is 15 residues. V dropped 2 bases and J dropped 6; count of bases not matched to a gene: 9. Germline V lookup: CDR1 MGHDK, CDR2 SYGVNS. CDR3 DNA sequence: TGTGCCAGCAGTGAAGACCAACAGGGGATCGATGGCTACACCTTC. It translates to CASSEDQQGIDGYTF.

The J gene is TRBJ1-2, the V gene TRBV11-2; D unresolved. V was trimmed by 6 bases and J by 2 bases, leaving 13 bases between them. Germline values: CDR1 SGHAT, CDR2 FQNNGV. CDR3 length: 14 amino acids. CDR3 protein: CASSQARTNYGYTF. CDR3 in DNA: TGTGCCAGCAGTCAGGCCAGAACAAACTATGGCTACACCTTC.

This clone was counted a single time. The chain uses TRBV2 and TRBJ2-7, with 10 bases identical to TRBD1. The CDR3 totals 14 residues. The germline V gene encodes CDR1 SNHLY and CDR2 FYNNEI. V trimming: 4 bases; J trimming: 4 bases; junction bases outside the gene matches: 4. The CDR3 DNA is TGTGCCAGCAGTGGGACAGGGGGTAGGTACGAGCAGTACTTC. Translating it yields CASSGTGGRYEQYF.

This chain uses TRBV5-4 with TRBJ2-5; D is unclear. This CDR3 is 11 amino acids long. Trimming shortened V by 6 bases and J by 5 bases, and 8 bases separated the two germline ends. Germline CDR1 SGHNT, CDR2 YYREEE (reference sequence). CDR3: CASKTEETQYF. DNA for the CDR3: TGTGCCAGCAAAACCGAGGAGACCCAGTACTTC.

This clone was observed at least ten times. The chain links TRBV29-1 to TRBJ2-3; D ambiguous. In germline, CDR1 is SQVTM, CDR2 ANQGSEA. The V end lost 7 bases, the J end lost 6 bases, and 8 bases lay between the germline ends. The CDR3 is made up of 10 amino acids. The CDR3 nucleotides read TGCAGCGCCTCCACTGATACGCAGTATTTT. Translating it yields CSASTDTQYF.